This passage covers 20 T cell receptor beta chains from one sample sequenced in a study of response to subunit inactivated influenza vaccine. TCRdb called the RT-PCR reads again in MiXCR, with one record for every CDR3 protein. The repertoire consists of roughly 550,000 distinct CDR3 sequences, with roughly 25% occurring once and the leading ten covering 2.8%. This sample was shared with a second study, whose subject was T cells expressing NK-cell markers. That study reports: For TCR beta, cDNA was produced by 5'RACE template switching with UMIs.

This sample comprised CD4+ T cells sorted from PBMCs, obtained 12 days after vaccination. These receptors came from a man aged 45-65 years who received an inactivated influenza vaccine.

Of note for this clonotype: A read error may explain this, as a much larger clone is one base away. This chain's CDR3 is CANSLAGQYNEQFF. CDR3 coding DNA: TGCGCCAACAGCTTGGCGGGACAGTACAATGAGCAGTTCTTC. The chain recombines TRBV5-1 with TRBJ2-1; weak D call: TRBD1 (7 bases). The CDR3 spans 14 residues. Per germline, CDR1 SGHRS and CDR2 YFSETQ. Together with reference TRBV5-1 and TRBJ2-1, the CDR3 gives the full variable domain: KAGVTQTPRYLIKTRGQQVTLSCSPISGHRSVSWYQQTPGQGLQFLFEYFSETQRNKGNFPGRFSGRQFSNSRSEMNVSTLELGDSALYLCANSLAGQYNEQFFGPGTRLTVL.

This clonotype turned up a few times. The V call is TRBV4-2, the J call TRBJ2-1, with TRBD2 matching over 7 bases. Germline V gene sequence: CDR1 LGHNA, CDR2 YNFKEQ. J gave up 4 bases and V 1 base, and 1 base lay outside the gene matches. The CDR3 spans 14 residues. Written as DNA, the CDR3 is TGTGCCAGCAGCCAAGTTAGCGGGTACAATGAGCAGTTCTTC. Encoded protein: CASSQVSGYNEQFF.

V gene TRBV5-1 combines with J gene TRBJ1-2; D uncertain. The V end was cut by 1 base, the J end by 7 bases, with 11 bases between. This CDR3 is built from 13 residues. Germline loops: CDR1 SGHRS, CDR2 YFSETQ. This CDR3 is CASSLRERSGYTF. CDR3 bases: TGCGCCAGCAGCTTGAGGGAACGGAGTGGCTACACCTTC. The variable domain in full, with the rest retrieved from reference TRBV5-1 and TRBJ1-2, is KAGVTQTPRYLIKTRGQQVTLSCSPISGHRSVSWYQQTPGQGLQFLFEYFSETQRNKGNFPGRFSGRQFSNSRSEMNVSTLELGDSALYLCASSLRERSGYTFGSGTRLTVV.

The chain couples TRBV12-3 or TRBV12-4 to TRBJ2-6, with 7 bases matching TRBD1. The V gene end was trimmed by 6 bases and the J gene end by 2 bases; junction bases not matched to a gene: 7. The CDR3 totals 16 residues. The DNA of the CDR3 is TGTGCCAGCAGGCAAGACAGGGAGACTGGGGCCAACGTCCTGACTTTC. As protein: CASRQDRETGANVLTF.

This clonotype was picked up a small number of times. V and J are TRBV29-1 and TRBJ2-2; 7 bases match TRBD1. With 4 bases clipped from V and 5 bases from J, the junction kept 7 bases outside the gene matches. CDR1 is SQVTM and CDR2 is ANQGSEA in the germline V gene. The CDR3 has 14 residues. For the CDR3, the DNA is TGCAGCGTTGTGGGACAGAGCATGACCGGGGAGCTGTTTTTT. Protein: CSVVGQSMTGELFF.

This chain uses TRBV10-3 with TRBJ1-2, with TRBD1 as a possible D gene (6 bases). V lost 7 bases and J lost 1, with 16 bases in between. Germline V lookup: CDR1 ENHRY, CDR2 SYGVKD. The CDR3 has 15 residues. Written as DNA, the CDR3 is TGTGCCATCAAGCAGGACAGCACCCTTAACTATGGCTACACCTTC. This encodes CAIKQDSTLNYGYTF.

The chain has TRBV3-1 and TRBJ2-1; no definite D call. V lost 3 bases to trimming and J lost 7 bases, with 7 bases between them. Per the germline V gene, CDR1 is LGHDT and CDR2 is YNNKEL (reference sequence). The CDR3 runs to 12 residues. CDR3 loop: CASSHLWNEQFF. DNA of the CDR3: TGTGCCAGCAGCCACCTGTGGAATGAGCAGTTCTTC.

This clonotype was seen more than once but under ten times. The chain uses TRBV10-3 and TRBJ1-2; unclear D gene. The CDR3 extends over 16 amino acids. Germline-derived CDR1 and CDR2 are ENHRY and SYGVKD. V dropped 4 bases and J dropped 4 bases, with 19 bases sitting between them. The CDR3 here is CAISGGPSAVVYGYTF. In nucleotides, the CDR3 is TGTGCCATCAGTGGGGGTCCATCCGCGGTAGTCTATGGCTACACCTTC.

The chain is built from TRBV6-5 and TRBJ1-1; D gene unclear. The germline gives CDR1 MNHEY, CDR2 SVGAGI. The V end lost 0 bases, the J end lost 0 bases, and 8 bases lay between the germline ends. The CDR3 covers 15 residues. In DNA, the CDR3 is TGTGCCAGCAGTTACTCGGCCCCAATGAACACTGAAGCTTTCTTT. This sequence encodes CASSYSAPMNTEAFF.

V is TRBV4-3 and J is TRBJ1-1; D is unresolved. V was pared by 0 bases and J by 4 bases, with 12 bases between. There are 15 residues in the CDR3. Germline lookup yields CDR1 LGHNA and CDR2 YSLEER. The CDR3 sequence is CASSQDWPGFTEAFF. CDR3 nucleotide sequence: TGCGCCAGCAGCCAAGACTGGCCGGGATTCACTGAAGCTTTCTTT.

The CDR3 sequence: CASSSSTGGGYTF. In DNA form, the CDR3 reads TGTGCCAGCAGCTCCTCGACAGGGGGTGGCTACACCTTC. V usage is TRBV7-9 and J usage is TRBJ1-2, with 9 bases that match TRBD1. Germline V CDR1 and CDR2: SEHNR, FQNEAQ (reference sequence). V trimming: 4 bases; J trimming: 7 bases; junction bases outside the gene matches: 4. This CDR3 region has 13 residues.

The chain has TRBV29-1 and TRBJ2-5, with a possible D match to TRBD1 (5 bases). CDR3 length: 12 residues. V was trimmed by 7 bases and J by 5 bases, leaving 14 bases between them. From germline, CDR1 is SQVTM and CDR2 ANQGSEA. The CDR3 sequence: CSARVPSETQYF. The CDR3 coding sequence is TGCAGCGCCAGGGTACCGTCGGAGACCCAGTACTTC.

This clonotype came up a few times. The V call is TRBV10-3, the J call TRBJ2-3; TRBD1 aligns across 10 bases. The J segment lost 1 base and the V segment lost 4 bases, leaving 2 bases of the junction unmatched. The germline gives CDR1 ENHRY, CDR2 SYGVKD. The CDR3 totals 15 residues. The CDR3 DNA reads TGTGCCATCAGTGGGACAGGGGGGGGCACAGATACGCAGTATTTT. As protein: CAISGTGGGTDTQYF.

At least ten counts were recorded for this clonotype. The chain uses TRBV5-8 and TRBJ2-1; 7 bases are shared with TRBD2. Germline CDR1 is SGHTS and CDR2 is YDEGEE. Unmatched junction bases numbered 14, after V lost 3 bases and J lost 5 bases. The CDR3 consists of 17 residues. This chain's CDR3 is CASSSGGPTKINNEQFF. The DNA of the CDR3 is TGTGCCAGCAGCTCGGGAGGTCCCACAAAGATCAACAATGAGCAGTTCTTC.

This chain uses TRBV28 with TRBJ2-7; 7 bases align to TRBD1. Trimming took 5 bases from V and 7 from J; bases not matched to a gene: 14. CDR1 is MDHEN and CDR2 is SYDVKM in the germline V gene. There are 15 residues in the CDR3. The CDR3, as DNA: TGTGCCAGCAGTCTTACCGGGACAGCCCTTCGGGAGCAGTACTTC. It translates to CASSLTGTALREQYF.

This clonotype was counted only a few times. The rearrangement uses TRBV12-3 or TRBV12-4 and TRBJ1-6; 9 bases are a match to TRBD1. CDR3 length: 12 residues. Trimming took 5 bases from V and 10 from J; bases not matched to a gene: 0. This CDR3 is CASSGQGSPLHF. The CDR3, as DNA: TGTGCCAGCAGTGGACAGGGGTCACCCCTCCACTTT.

V usage is TRBV5-6 and J usage is TRBJ2-7, with 8 bases aligning to TRBD1. Germline V gene lookup returns CDR1 SGHDT and CDR2 YYEEEE. The CDR3 runs 15 residues. The J segment lost 3 bases and the V segment lost 6 bases, leaving 11 bases of the junction unmatched. The chain's CDR3 is CASTQTGAWHYEQYF. In nucleotides, the CDR3 is TGTGCCAGCACCCAGACAGGGGCTTGGCACTACGAGCAGTACTTC.

This clonotype occurred a few times. The rearrangement uses TRBV11-1 and TRBJ2-4; D uncertain. V gave up 1 base and J gave up 3 bases, with 19 bases separating them. Germline-derived CDR1 and CDR2 are SGHAT and FQDESV (reference sequence). This CDR3 spans 18 amino acids. The CDR3 bases are TGTGCCAGCAGCTTAGGGTGGACCACGAATGTGGACAAAAACATTCAGTACTTC. It yields the protein CASSLGWTTNVDKNIQYF.

This clonotype was seen ten or more times. The chain is built from TRBV29-1 and TRBJ2-3; possible D gene TRBD2, 6 bases. From germline, CDR1 is SQVTM and CDR2 ANQGSEA. CDR3 length: 14 residues. V lost 7 bases and J 0 bases, leaving 14 bases between the germline ends. The CDR3 region is CSAKGLSSTDTQYF. CDR3 coding DNA: TGCAGCGCCAAAGGACTATCTAGCACAGATACGCAGTATTTT.

The chain uses TRBV12-3 or TRBV12-4 and TRBJ2-2; D is possibly TRBD1 (6 bases). There are 14 residues in the CDR3. V lost 6 bases, J lost 2 bases, and 10 bases lay in between. The chain's CDR3 is CASRKQGNTGELFF. CDR3 nucleotides: TGTGCCAGCAGGAAACAGGGTAACACCGGGGAGCTGTTTTTT.